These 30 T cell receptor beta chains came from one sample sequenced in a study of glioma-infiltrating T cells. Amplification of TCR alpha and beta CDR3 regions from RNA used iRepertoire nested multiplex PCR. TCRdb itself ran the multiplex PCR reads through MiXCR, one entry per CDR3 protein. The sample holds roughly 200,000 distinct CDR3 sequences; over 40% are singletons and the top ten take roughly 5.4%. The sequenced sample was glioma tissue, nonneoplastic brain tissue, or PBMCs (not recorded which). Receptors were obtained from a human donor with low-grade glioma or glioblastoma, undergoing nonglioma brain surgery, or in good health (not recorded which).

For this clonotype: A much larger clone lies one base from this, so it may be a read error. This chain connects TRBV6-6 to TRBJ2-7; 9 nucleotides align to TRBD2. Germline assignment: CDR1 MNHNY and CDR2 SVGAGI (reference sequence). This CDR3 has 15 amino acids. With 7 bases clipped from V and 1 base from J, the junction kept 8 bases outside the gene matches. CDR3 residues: CASIVGAGGSYEQYF. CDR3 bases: TGTGCCAGCATCGTGGGAGCGGGAGGTTCCTACGAGCAGTACTTC.

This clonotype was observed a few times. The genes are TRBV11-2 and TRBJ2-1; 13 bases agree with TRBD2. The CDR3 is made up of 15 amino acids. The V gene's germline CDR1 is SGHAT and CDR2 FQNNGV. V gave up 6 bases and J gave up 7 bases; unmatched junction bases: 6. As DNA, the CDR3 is TGTGCCAGCAGGGCCGGGACTAGCGGGACGAATGAGCAGTTCTTC. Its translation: CASRAGTSGTNEQFF.

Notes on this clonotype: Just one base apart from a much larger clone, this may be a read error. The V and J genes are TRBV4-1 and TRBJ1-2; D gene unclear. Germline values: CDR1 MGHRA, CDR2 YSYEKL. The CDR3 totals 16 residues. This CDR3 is CASIQQAEIGFYGYTF. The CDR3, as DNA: TGCGCCAGCATCCAACAAGCGGAAATTGGATTCTATGGCTACACCTTC.

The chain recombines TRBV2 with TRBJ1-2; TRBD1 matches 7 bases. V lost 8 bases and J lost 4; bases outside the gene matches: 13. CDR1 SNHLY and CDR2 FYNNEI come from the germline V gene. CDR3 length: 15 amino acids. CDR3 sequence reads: CASERTGASSYGYTF. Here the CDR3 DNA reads TGTGCCAGCGAACGGACAGGAGCCTCCTCCTATGGCTACACCTTC.

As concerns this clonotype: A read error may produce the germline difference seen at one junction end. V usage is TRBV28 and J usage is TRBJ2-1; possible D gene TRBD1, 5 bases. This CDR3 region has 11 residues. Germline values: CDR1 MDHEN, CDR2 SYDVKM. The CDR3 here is CARSFRGEQFF. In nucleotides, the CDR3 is TGTGCCAGAAGTTTTAGGGGTGAGCAGTTCTTC. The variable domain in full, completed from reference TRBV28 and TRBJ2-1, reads DVKVTQSSRYLVKRTGEKVFLECVQDMDHENMFWYRQDPGLGLRLIYFSYDVKMKEKGDIPEGYSVSREKKERFSLILESASTNQTSMYLCARSFRGEQFFGPGTRLTVL.

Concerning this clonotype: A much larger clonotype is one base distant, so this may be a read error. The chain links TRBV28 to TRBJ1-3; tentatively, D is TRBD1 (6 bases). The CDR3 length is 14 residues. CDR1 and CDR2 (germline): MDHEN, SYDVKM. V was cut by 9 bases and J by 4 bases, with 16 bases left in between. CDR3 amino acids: CASYRAQEGNTIYF. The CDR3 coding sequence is TGTGCCAGTTACAGGGCCCAGGAGGGAAACACCATATATTTT.

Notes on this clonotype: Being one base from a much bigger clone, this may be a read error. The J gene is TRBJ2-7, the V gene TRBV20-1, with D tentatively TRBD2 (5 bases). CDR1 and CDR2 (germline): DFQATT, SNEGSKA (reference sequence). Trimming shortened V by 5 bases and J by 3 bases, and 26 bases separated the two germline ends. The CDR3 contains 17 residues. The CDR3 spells CSAPNHGLEGDVYEQYF. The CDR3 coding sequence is TGCAGTGCTCCGAACCACGGGCTAGAGGGAGATGTCTACGAGCAGTACTTC.

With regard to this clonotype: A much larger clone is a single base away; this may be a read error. The CDR3: CASSLISGIYNEKFF. CDR3 nucleotides: TGCGCCAGCAGCTTGATTAGCGGGATATACAATGAGAAGTTCTTC. The chain combines TRBV5-1 with TRBJ2-1, with 8 bases matching TRBD2. CDR3 size: 15 residues. Germline-derived CDR1 and CDR2 are SGHRS and YFSETQ.

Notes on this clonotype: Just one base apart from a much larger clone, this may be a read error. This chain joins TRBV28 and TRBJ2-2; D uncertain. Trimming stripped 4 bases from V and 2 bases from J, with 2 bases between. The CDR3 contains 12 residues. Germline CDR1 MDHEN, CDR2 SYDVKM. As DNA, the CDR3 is TGTGCCAGCAGTTCTAACACCGGGGAGCTGTTTTTT. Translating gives CASSSNTGELFF.

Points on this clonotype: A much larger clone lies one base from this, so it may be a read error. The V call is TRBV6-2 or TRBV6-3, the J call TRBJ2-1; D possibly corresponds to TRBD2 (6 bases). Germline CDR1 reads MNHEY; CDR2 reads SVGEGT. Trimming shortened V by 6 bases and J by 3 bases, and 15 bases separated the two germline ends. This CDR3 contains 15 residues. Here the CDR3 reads CASRRLGASYNEQFF. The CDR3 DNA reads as TGTGCCAGCAGAAGACTAGGAGCAAGCTACAATGAGCAGTTCTTC.

CDR3 nucleotide sequence: TGTGCCAGCAGCCAACGAAGCGGCAGAGATACGCAGTATTTT. Translated, it gives CASSQRSGRDTQYF. The V call is TRBV14, the J call TRBJ2-3; D may be TRBD2 (5 bases). CDR1 and CDR2 from the germline V gene are SGHDN and FVKESK. The V gene lost 2 bases and the J gene lost 5 bases, with 11 bases spanning the gap. CDR3 length equals 14 residues.

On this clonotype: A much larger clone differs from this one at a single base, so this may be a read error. The CDR3 spells CAGCNRGPVETQYF. The CDR3 DNA reads TGTGCCGGATGCAATCGTGGGCCCGTAGAGACCCAGTACTTC. The chain links TRBV5-4 to TRBJ2-5; no clear D. The CDR3 contains 14 residues. Germline loops: CDR1 SGHNT, CDR2 YYREEE (reference sequence). V lost 10 bases and J 4 bases, leaving 20 bases between the germline ends.

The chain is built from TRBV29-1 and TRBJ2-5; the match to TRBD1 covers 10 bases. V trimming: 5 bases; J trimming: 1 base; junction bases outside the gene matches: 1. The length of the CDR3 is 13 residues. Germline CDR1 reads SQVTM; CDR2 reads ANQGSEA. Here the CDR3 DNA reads TGCAGCGTTAGGACAGGGGGCCAAGAGACCCAGTACTTC. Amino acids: CSVRTGGQETQYF.

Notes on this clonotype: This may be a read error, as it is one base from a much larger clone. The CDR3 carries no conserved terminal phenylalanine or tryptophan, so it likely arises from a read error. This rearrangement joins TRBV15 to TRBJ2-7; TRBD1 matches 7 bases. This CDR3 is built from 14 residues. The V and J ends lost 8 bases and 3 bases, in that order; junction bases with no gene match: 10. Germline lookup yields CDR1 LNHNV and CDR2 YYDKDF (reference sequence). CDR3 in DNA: TGTGCCACCTCGAAGGGGGCCCTATTCTACGAGCAGTACTTA. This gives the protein CATSKGALFYEQYL.

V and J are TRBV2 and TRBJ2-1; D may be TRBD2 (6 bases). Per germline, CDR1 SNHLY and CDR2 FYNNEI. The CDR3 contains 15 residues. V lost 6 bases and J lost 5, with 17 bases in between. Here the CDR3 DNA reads TGTGCCAGCAGCGCCTCTCAGGGAGGTAACAATGAGCAGTTCTTC. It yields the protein CASSASQGGNNEQFF. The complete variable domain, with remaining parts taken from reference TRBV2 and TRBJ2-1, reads EPEVTQTPSHQVTQMGQEVILRCVPISNHLYFYWYRQILGQKVEFLVSFYNNEISEKSEIFDDQFSVERPDGSNFTLKIRSTKLEDSAMYFCASSASQGGNNEQFFGPGTRLTVL.

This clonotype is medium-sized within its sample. The CDR3 nucleotides are TGTGCCAGCAGTTCTCCAGGGACTAGCGGGAGGGCCTCGTATTTT. Translation gives CASSSPGTSGRASYF. The chain is built from TRBV28 and TRBJ2-3, with 16 bases that match TRBD2. The CDR3 extends over 15 amino acids. Germline V CDR1 and CDR2: MDHEN, SYDVKM. With V trimmed by 4 bases and J by 14 bases, 9 bases remained unmatched.

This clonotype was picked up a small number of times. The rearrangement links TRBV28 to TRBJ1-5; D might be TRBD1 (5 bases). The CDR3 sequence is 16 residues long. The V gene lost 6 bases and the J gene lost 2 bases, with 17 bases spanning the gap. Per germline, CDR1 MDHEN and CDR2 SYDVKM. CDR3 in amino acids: CASSLRGEGGNQPQHF. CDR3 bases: TGTGCCAGCAGCCTCCGGGGGGAGGGAGGCAATCAGCCCCAGCATTTT. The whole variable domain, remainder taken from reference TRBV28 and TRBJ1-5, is DVKVTQSSRYLVKRTGEKVFLECVQDMDHENMFWYRQDPGLGLRLIYFSYDVKMKEKGDIPEGYSVSREKKERFSLILESASTNQTSMYLCASSLRGEGGNQPQHFGDGTRLSIL.

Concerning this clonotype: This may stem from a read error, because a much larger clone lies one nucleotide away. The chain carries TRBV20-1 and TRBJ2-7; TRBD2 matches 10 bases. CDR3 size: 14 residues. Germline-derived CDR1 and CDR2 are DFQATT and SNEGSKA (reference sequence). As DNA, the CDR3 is TGCAGTGCTAGTCGGACTAGCGGTAGCTACGAGAAGTACTTC. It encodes CSASRTSGSYEKYF.

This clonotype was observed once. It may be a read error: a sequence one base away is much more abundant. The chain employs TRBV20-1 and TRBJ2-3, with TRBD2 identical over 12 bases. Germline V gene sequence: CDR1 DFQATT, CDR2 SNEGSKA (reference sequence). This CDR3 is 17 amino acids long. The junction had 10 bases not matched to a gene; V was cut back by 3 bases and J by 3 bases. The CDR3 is CSASDNPTSGSTDTQYF. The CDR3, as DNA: TGCAGTGCTAGTGATAACCCGACTAGCGGGAGTACAGATACGCAGTATTTT.

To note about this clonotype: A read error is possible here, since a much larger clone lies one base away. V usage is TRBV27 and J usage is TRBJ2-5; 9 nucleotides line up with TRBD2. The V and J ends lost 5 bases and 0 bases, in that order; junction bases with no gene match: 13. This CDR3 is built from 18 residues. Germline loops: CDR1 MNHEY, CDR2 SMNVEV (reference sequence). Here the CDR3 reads CASSGRASGTPYQETQYF. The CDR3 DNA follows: TGTGCCAGCAGTGGACGCGCTAGCGGGACCCCGTACCAAGAGACCCAGTACTTC.

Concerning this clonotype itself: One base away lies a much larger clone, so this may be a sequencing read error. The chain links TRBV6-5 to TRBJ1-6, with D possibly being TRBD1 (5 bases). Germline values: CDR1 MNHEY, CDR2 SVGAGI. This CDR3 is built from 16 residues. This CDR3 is CASSNSRGRNNSPLHF. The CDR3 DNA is TGTGCCAGCAGTAACTCGCGGGGGAGGAATAATTCACCCCTCCACTTT.

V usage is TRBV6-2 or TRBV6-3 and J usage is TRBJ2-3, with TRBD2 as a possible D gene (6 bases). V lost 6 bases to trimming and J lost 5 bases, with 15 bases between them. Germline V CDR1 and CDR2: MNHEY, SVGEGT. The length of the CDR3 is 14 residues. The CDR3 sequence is CASSEAGSKDTQYF. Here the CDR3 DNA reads TGTGCCAGCAGCGAAGCGGGTTCCAAAGATACGCAGTATTTT.

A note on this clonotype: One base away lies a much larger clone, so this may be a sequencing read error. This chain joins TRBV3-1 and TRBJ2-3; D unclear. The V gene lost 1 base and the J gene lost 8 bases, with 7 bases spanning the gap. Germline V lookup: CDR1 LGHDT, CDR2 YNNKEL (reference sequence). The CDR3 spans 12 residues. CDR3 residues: CASSQGQGTQYF. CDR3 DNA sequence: TGTGCCAGCAGCCAAGGCCAAGGTACGCAGTATTTT.

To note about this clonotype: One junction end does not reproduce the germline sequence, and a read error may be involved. Here the CDR3 reads CASSPNRGAAGNEKFF. CDR3 nucleotides: TGTGCCAGCAGTCCCAACAGGGGTGCGGCGGGCAATGAGAAGTTCTTC. The chain is built from TRBV12-3 or TRBV12-4 and TRBJ2-1; 7 bases are shared with TRBD1. This CDR3 is built from 16 residues.

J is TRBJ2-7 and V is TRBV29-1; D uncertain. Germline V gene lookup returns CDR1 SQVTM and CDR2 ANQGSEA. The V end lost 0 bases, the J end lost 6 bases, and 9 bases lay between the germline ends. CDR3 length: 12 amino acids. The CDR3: CSVEESSVEQYF. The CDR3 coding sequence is TGCAGCGTTGAAGAATCGAGCGTCGAGCAGTACTTC.

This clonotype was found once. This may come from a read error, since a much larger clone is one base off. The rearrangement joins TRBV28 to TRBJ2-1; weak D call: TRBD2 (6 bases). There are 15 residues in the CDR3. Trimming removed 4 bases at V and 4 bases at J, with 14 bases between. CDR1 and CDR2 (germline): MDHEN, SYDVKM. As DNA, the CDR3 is TGTGCCAGCAGTTCTCCGCTAGCGTGTTACAATGAGCAGTTCTTC. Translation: CASSSPLACYNEQFF.

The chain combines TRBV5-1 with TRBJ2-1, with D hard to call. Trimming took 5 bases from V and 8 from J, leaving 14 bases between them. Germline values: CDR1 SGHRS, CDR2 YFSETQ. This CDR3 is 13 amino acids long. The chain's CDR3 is CASRRGSGDEQFF. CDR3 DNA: TGCGCCAGCAGACGTGGTTCGGGCGATGAGCAGTTCTTC.

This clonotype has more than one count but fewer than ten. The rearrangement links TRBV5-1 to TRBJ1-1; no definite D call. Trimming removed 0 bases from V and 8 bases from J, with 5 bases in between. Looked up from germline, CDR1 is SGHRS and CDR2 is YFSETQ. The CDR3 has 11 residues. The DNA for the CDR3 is TGCGCCAGCAGCTTGGGTCAGGAAGCTTTCTTT. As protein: CASSLGQEAFF.

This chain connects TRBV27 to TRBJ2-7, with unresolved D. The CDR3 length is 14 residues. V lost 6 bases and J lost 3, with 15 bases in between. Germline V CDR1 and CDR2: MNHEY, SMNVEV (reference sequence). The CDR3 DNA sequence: TGTGCCAGCAGAGAGAGGACCATCGACTACGAGCAGTACTTC. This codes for CASRERTIDYEQYF.

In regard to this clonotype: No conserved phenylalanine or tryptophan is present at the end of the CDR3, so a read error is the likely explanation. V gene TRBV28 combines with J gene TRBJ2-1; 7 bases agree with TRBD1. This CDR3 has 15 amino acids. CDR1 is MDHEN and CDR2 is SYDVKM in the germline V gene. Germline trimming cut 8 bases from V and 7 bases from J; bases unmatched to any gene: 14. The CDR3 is CASSAGTVGRNEQFS. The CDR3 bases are TGTGCCAGCTCCGCCGGGACAGTGGGCCGAAATGAGCAGTTCTCC.